This T cell receptor beta chain was sequenced for a study of T-cell reconstitution after alpha-beta-depleted transplantation in children. Broader study findings: It was newly produced T cells that mostly accounted for T-cell counts and diversity one year after transplant. TCRbeta diversity was high at day 60 in some patients (a result of surviving recipient T cells and thymic progenitors). After transplant, at about two months, alpha-beta T cells were reportedly derived from several hundred expanded graft clones.

The CDR3 runs 16 residues. Germline-derived CDR1 and CDR2 are SQVTM and ANQGSEA. Trimming at V came to 6 bases and at J to 0 bases, leaving 11 bases not matched to a gene. TCRbeta library preparation incorporated unique molecular identifiers. TCRdb passed the PCR reads through MiXCR, listing each CDR3 protein once. Of around 200,000 distinct CDR3 sequences in the sample, approximately 19% were seen once. Notes on this clonotype: Its specificity is not known.

This sequence joins TRBV29-1 and TRBJ2-5, with 9 bases lining up with TRBD2. Source: PBMCs, mostly from graft donor cells, taken 360 days after TCRalphabeta/CD19-depleted stem cell transplant. This TCR derives from a male patient under 10 years old who had a stem cell transplant for acute lymphoblastic leukemia, so the T cells may come from the graft donor. For the CDR3, the DNA is TGCAGCGTCCTACTTGTAGCGGGGGTGTACCAAGAGACCCAGTACTTC. Amino acids: CSVLLVAGVYQETQYF.